The 15 T cell receptor beta chains below all came from one sample that was sequenced in a study of shared clonotypes between healthy human individuals. Repertoires were generated with immunoSEQ multiplex PCR, while TCRdb's copy carries only in-frame clones and drops some. The data hold 2 million or so clones, with over 85% observed a single time. CD45RO-negative cells were positively selected for CCR7, leaving out terminally differentiated effector memory CD45RA+ cells. Sequencing input: naive CD8+ T cells sorted from blood. These receptors came from a man between 18 and 29 years old in good health.

V gene TRBV13 combines with J gene TRBJ2-7, with D tentatively TRBD2 (6 bases). Germline lookup yields CDR1 PRHDT and CDR2 FYEKMQ (reference sequence). The CDR3 runs to 13 residues. V was shortened by 3 bases and J by 7 bases, with 13 bases between the two germline ends. CDR3 DNA: TGTGCCAGCAGCTTTAATCCGGCGGGGGAGCAGTACTTC. Amino acid sequence: CASSFNPAGEQYF.

As to this clone: The germline gene is not matched at one end of the junction; a read error may be the cause. V gene TRBV7-7 combines with J gene TRBJ2-1; D not certain. The CDR3 totals 15 residues. Germline assignment: CDR1 SSHAT and CDR2 FNYEAQ (reference sequence). CDR3 DNA sequence: TGTGCTAGCAGCTCCCGCCAGAGCTCCTACAATGAGCAGTTCTTC. Amino acid sequence: CASSSRQSSYNEQFF.

The chain recombines TRBV10-3 with TRBJ2-4; TRBD1 or TRBD2 may be the D gene (7 bases each). The CDR3 runs 17 residues. Per the germline V gene, CDR1 is ENHRY and CDR2 is SYGVKD. V gave up 3 bases and J gave up 3 bases, with 18 bases separating them. The CDR3 region has the DNA TGTGCCATCAGTGACCCCAAGACAGGGAGGGACAAAAACATTCAGTACTTC. Translated: CAISDPKTGRDKNIQYF.

The rearrangement uses TRBV5-8 and TRBJ2-7, with D maybe TRBD1 (6 bases). V lost 6 bases, J lost 0 bases, and 13 bases lay in between. Germline V gene data show CDR1 as SGHTS and CDR2 as YDEGEE. The CDR3 runs 14 residues. The CDR3 region is CASNQGPNSYEQYF. In DNA, the CDR3 is TGTGCCAGCAATCAGGGGCCAAACTCCTACGAGCAGTACTTC.

V and J are TRBV5-1 and TRBJ2-6, with no clear D. V lost 5 bases and J 3 bases, leaving 3 bases between the germline ends. The germline gives CDR1 SGHRS, CDR2 YFSETQ. This CDR3 is 12 amino acids long. CDR3 in DNA: TGCGCCAGCAGGGGTGGGGCCAACGTCCTGACTTTC. This encodes CASRGGANVLTF.

This chain joins TRBV7-2 and TRBJ1-1; tentative D call: TRBD1 (5 bases). CDR1 SGHTA and CDR2 FQGNSA come from the germline V gene. The CDR3 spans 15 residues. Between the trimmed V and J ends, which lost 2 bases and 0 bases, there was a span of 10 bases. This CDR3 is CASSLPTEMNTEAFF. CDR3 sequence (DNA): TGTGCCAGCAGCTTACCGACAGAGATGAACACTGAAGCTTTCTTT.

The rearrangement uses TRBV6-1 and TRBJ2-5; D gene uncertain. The ends were cut back, 3 bases at V and 1 base at J, with 15 bases in the middle. CDR1 and CDR2 (germline): MNHNS, SASEGT. The CDR3 consists of 16 residues. CDR3 coding DNA: TGTGCCAGCAGTGAGGCAGGCCTGACCTTCCAAGAGACCCAGTACTTC. It yields the protein CASSEAGLTFQETQYF.

The rearrangement uses TRBV6-1 and TRBJ1-1; unclear D gene. V lost 2 bases and J lost 7, with 14 bases in between. This CDR3 contains 14 residues. Germline CDR1 reads MNHNS; CDR2 reads SASEGT. As DNA, the CDR3 is TGTGCCAGCAGTGAATTTGGGCCATCCAGTGAAGCTTTCTTT. Its translation is CASSEFGPSSEAFF.

The V call is TRBV4-2, the J call TRBJ2-7; 9 positions match TRBD2. The CDR3 has 15 amino acids. Losses at the gene ends were 2 bases for V and 2 bases for J; bases not matched to a gene: 4. Germline loops: CDR1 LGHNA, CDR2 YNFKEQ. CDR3 nucleotides: TGTGCCAGCAGCCAACGCGGCGGGGGGGCCTACGAGCAGTACTTC. The encoded protein is CASSQRGGGAYEQYF.

The chain employs TRBV27 and TRBJ2-7; perhaps D is TRBD1 or TRBD2 (5 bases each). This CDR3 is built from 14 residues. Trimming cost V 1 base and J 3 bases, with 10 bases left between them. The germline V gene encodes CDR1 MNHEY and CDR2 SMNVEV (reference sequence). Written as DNA, the CDR3 is TGTGCCAGCAGTTTATACGGGACCAACTACGAGCAGTACTTC. Its translation is CASSLYGTNYEQYF.

The chain couples TRBV2 to TRBJ2-5; D uncertain. The CDR3 length is 17 residues. The V gene's germline CDR1 is SNHLY and CDR2 FYNNEI. V lost 7 bases and J 5 bases, leaving 26 bases between the germline ends. The CDR3, as DNA: TGTGCCAGCACTACCCCCCCGAGACGGCAATCTTGGGAGACCCAGTACTTC. As protein: CASTTPPRRQSWETQYF.

The chain joins TRBV6-1 to TRBJ2-3; tentatively, D is TRBD1 (6 bases). V was cut by 7 bases and J by 13 bases, with 21 bases left in between. The germline CDR1 and CDR2 sequences are MNHNS and SASEGT. This CDR3 is 13 amino acids long. The CDR3 spells CASTGVATGMEYF. CDR3 DNA sequence: TGTGCCAGCACAGGGGTCGCAACCGGAATGGAGTATTTT.

The V and J genes are TRBV5-5 and TRBJ2-1; TRBD2 might be the D (6 bases). This CDR3 region has 13 residues. Germline V gene lookup returns CDR1 SGHKS and CDR2 YYEKEE (reference sequence). V gave up 4 bases and J gave up 14 bases, with 19 bases separating them. The CDR3 sequence is CASSPRRGRPEFF. The CDR3 DNA follows: TGTGCCAGCAGCCCCAGGAGGGGCAGACCTGAGTTCTTC.

This clone was found a few times. V is TRBV4-1 and J is TRBJ1-2, with a tentative D call TRBD1 (6 bases). CDR1 is MGHRA and CDR2 is YSYEKL in the germline V gene. The germline V and J ends were trimmed by 3 bases and 1 base, with 12 bases remaining between them. The CDR3 runs 15 residues. The CDR3 reads CASSHRQDDNYGYTF. The DNA for the CDR3 is TGCGCCAGCAGCCACCGACAGGACGATAACTATGGCTACACCTTC.

The chain combines TRBV6-4 with TRBJ1-4; D is unclear. The ends were cut back, 3 bases at V and 8 bases at J, with 16 bases in the middle. There are 15 residues in the CDR3. CDR1 and CDR2 (germline): MRHNA, SNTAGT. This CDR3 is CASSETRVGNEKLFF. The CDR3, as DNA: TGTGCCAGCAGTGAGACCCGGGTCGGGAACGAAAAACTGTTTTTT.